The 27 T cell receptor beta chains presented below share a single source sample, sequenced in a study of OX40 agonist ivuxolimab in advanced cancers. Measured with immunoSEQ multiplex PCR; TCRdb has only the in-frame clones, and not every one. The sample carries roughly 72,000 clones, about 85% recorded once. The source material was CD4+ or CD8+ T cells sorted from blood, sampled in a trial of the OX40 agonist ivuxolimab. These receptors all come from an adult with an advanced solid tumor such as melanoma, head and neck, liver or kidney cancer.

The rearrangement links TRBV5-5 to TRBJ2-3, with a possible D match to TRBD2 (5 bases). The CDR3 is 17 residues long. V was cut by 4 bases and J by 4 bases, with 22 bases left in between. Looked up from germline, CDR1 is SGHKS and CDR2 is YYEKEE (reference sequence). CDR3 nucleotides: TGTGCCAGCAGCGTGAAGGTAGTCGTGGGAGTAGCAGATACGCAGTATTTT. It specifies CASSVKVVVGVADTQYF.

This rearrangement joins TRBV28 to TRBJ1-5, with D possibly being TRBD1 (6 bases). Trimming cost V 7 bases and J 3 bases, with 22 bases left between them. The CDR3 is 17 amino acids. Germline V gene lookup returns CDR1 MDHEN and CDR2 SYDVKM. Written as DNA, the CDR3 is TGTGCCAGCATGGGTTGGTCCGGACAGCATTCCAATCAGCCCCAGCATTTT. It yields the protein CASMGWSGQHSNQPQHF.

In its sample, this clone was seen once. This chain uses TRBV20-1 with TRBJ2-5; D gene uncertain. Germline loops: CDR1 DFQATT, CDR2 SNEGSKA (reference sequence). The CDR3 covers 11 residues. The V gene lost 0 bases and the J gene lost 2 bases, with 1 base spanning the gap. The chain's CDR3 is CSARDQETQYF. The CDR3 region has the DNA TGCAGTGCTAGAGATCAAGAGACCCAGTACTTC.

This chain's CDR3 is CASSLRGDNYGYTF. The CDR3 DNA is TGTGCCAGCAGCTTACGGGGGGACAACTATGGCTACACCTTC. This rearrangement joins TRBV11-2 to TRBJ1-2; weak D call: TRBD1 (5 bases). The CDR3 has 14 amino acids. CDR1 and CDR2 (germline): SGHAT, FQNNGV. Between the trimmed V and J ends, which lost 2 bases and 2 bases, there was a span of 9 bases.

This clone was seen a single time. The rearrangement uses TRBV4-1 and TRBJ2-5; a possible D gene is TRBD1 (6 bases). This CDR3 has 15 amino acids. Trimming took off 0 bases at V and 4 bases at J, with 12 bases between the two ends. Per germline, CDR1 MGHRA and CDR2 YSYEKL. In nucleotides, the CDR3 is TGCGCCAGCAGCCAAGAGTGGGGGCAGTCAGAGACCCAGTACTTC. Translated: CASSQEWGQSETQYF.

V is TRBV6-4 and J is TRBJ2-1, with 9 bases aligning to TRBD1. The length of the CDR3 is 15 residues. The V and J ends lost 4 bases and 6 bases, in that order; junction bases with no gene match: 7. Germline CDR1 reads MRHNA; CDR2 reads SNTAGT. The CDR3 DNA sequence: TGTGCCAGCAGTGCCCCGGGACAGGGCGCCAATGAGCAGTTCTTC. It specifies CASSAPGQGANEQFF.

The J gene is TRBJ2-2, the V gene TRBV30; 7 bases are shared with TRBD1. The CDR3 is 15 residues long. Germline CDR1 and CDR2: GTSNPN and SVGIG (reference sequence). Trimming cost V 3 bases and J 0 bases; bases outside gene matches: 4. The CDR3 is CAWRRGGANTGELFF. The CDR3 bases are TGTGCCTGGAGAAGAGGGGGCGCGAACACCGGGGAGCTGTTTTTT.

This clone appeared a few times. The chain employs TRBV11-3 and TRBJ2-7, with D possibly matching TRBD1 (5 bases). CDR1 is SGHNT and CDR2 is YENEEA in the germline V gene. The CDR3 spans 14 residues. V lost 5 bases, J lost 7 bases, and 18 bases lay in between. The CDR3 sequence is CASSPPGYLGEQYF. As DNA, the CDR3 is TGTGCCAGCAGCCCCCCAGGGTATCTGGGAGAGCAGTACTTC.

The chain recombines TRBV30 with TRBJ2-7, with 7 nucleotides matching TRBD2. V trimming: 2 bases; J trimming: 2 bases; junction bases outside the gene matches: 15. Germline V gene lookup returns CDR1 GTSNPN and CDR2 SVGIG (reference sequence). The CDR3 is 17 amino acids. CDR3 bases: TGTGCCTGGAGTCTCCCGCCTAGGCTAGCGGTAACCTACGAGCAGTACTTC. This codes for CAWSLPPRLAVTYEQYF.

The chain carries TRBV9 and TRBJ1-2, with TRBD1 matching 8 bases. The germline CDR1 and CDR2 sequences are SGDLS and YYNGEE. J lost 5 bases, V lost 5 bases, and 11 bases had no gene match. The length of the CDR3 is 15 residues. CDR3 DNA: TGTGCCAGCAGTCCTGGGACAGGTAATCTTTATGGCTACACCTTC. This sequence encodes CASSPGTGNLYGYTF.

The chain recombines TRBV30 with TRBJ2-5; D gene uncertain. CDR1 and CDR2 from the germline V gene are GTSNPN and SVGIG (reference sequence). There are 12 residues in the CDR3. V was pared by 4 bases and J by 4 bases, with 10 bases between. CDR3 in amino acids: CAWTPNVETQYF. In DNA, the CDR3 is TGTGCCTGGACGCCGAATGTAGAGACCCAGTACTTC. The full variable domain, completed using reference TRBV30 and TRBJ2-5, is SQTIHQWPATLVQPVGSPLSLECTVEGTSNPNLYWYRQAAGRGLQLLFYSVGIGQISSEVPQNLSASRPQDRQFILSSKKLLLSDSGFYLCAWTPNVETQYFGPGTRLLVL.

The CDR3 DNA sequence: TGTGCCAGCAGCCGCACAGGACAGGGAGGGAGTTCCTACGAGCAGTACTTC. It codes for CASSRTGQGGSSYEQYF. V gene TRBV27 combines with J gene TRBJ2-7, with D perhaps matching TRBD1 (8 bases). The CDR3 has 17 residues. The V gene's germline CDR1 is MNHEY and CDR2 SMNVEV (reference sequence). V lost 6 bases, J lost 1 base, and 22 bases lay in between.

This chain uses TRBV9 with TRBJ1-3, with D maybe TRBD1 (5 bases). The germline gives CDR1 SGDLS, CDR2 YYNGEE. This CDR3 comprises 15 residues. The V gene lost 0 bases and the J gene lost 6 bases, with 13 bases spanning the gap. CDR3 coding DNA: TGTGCCAGCAGCGTAGCTACCCAGGGCCTAAACACCATATATTTT. It codes for CASSVATQGLNTIYF.

The CDR3: CASGQQGVNYGYTF. The CDR3 DNA sequence: TGTGCCAGCGGCCAACAGGGGGTGAACTATGGCTACACCTTC. The J gene is TRBJ1-2, the V gene TRBV6-5, with TRBD1 matching over 8 bases. Trimming removed 8 bases from V and 2 bases from J; junction bases left unmatched: 7. Germline CDR1 is MNHEY and CDR2 is SVGAGI. The CDR3 length is 14 residues.

V and J are TRBV7-8 and TRBJ1-1; 10 positions match TRBD1. Germline CDR1 SGHVS, CDR2 FQNEAQ. The V segment lost 1 base and the J segment 1 base; nucleotides outside the gene matches: 6. CDR3 length: 17 amino acids. Here the CDR3 reads CASSLVGTGERNTEAFF. CDR3 sequence (DNA): TGTGCCAGCAGCTTAGTCGGGACAGGGGAACGGAACACTGAAGCTTTCTTT.

The V and J genes are TRBV5-1 and TRBJ1-2; tentative D call: TRBD1 (5 bases). This CDR3 spans 13 amino acids. Germline loops: CDR1 SGHRS, CDR2 YFSETQ. V dropped 4 bases and J dropped 2 bases, with 9 bases sitting between them. CDR3 residues: CASSMTENYGYTF. CDR3 bases: TGCGCCAGCAGCATGACAGAAAACTATGGCTACACCTTC.

This clone showed up just a few times. The chain carries TRBV5-1 and TRBJ2-7; 8 bases are a match to TRBD2. The germline V gene encodes CDR1 SGHRS and CDR2 YFSETQ. Germline trimming cut 1 base from V and 0 bases from J; bases unmatched to any gene: 3. The CDR3 length is 15 residues. CDR3 sequence (DNA): TGCGCCAGCAGCTTGACGGGAGGGGGCTCCTACGAGCAGTACTTC. It yields the protein CASSLTGGGSYEQYF.

The V call is TRBV5-1, the J call TRBJ2-5, with D hard to call. Trimming pared 0 bases from V and 3 bases from J, leaving 9 bases between. There are 14 residues in the CDR3. Germline V gene sequence: CDR1 SGHRS, CDR2 YFSETQ. The CDR3: CASSLGQHEETQYF. The CDR3 DNA reads TGCGCCAGCAGCTTGGGGCAGCATGAAGAGACCCAGTACTTC.

This sequence joins TRBV10-2 and TRBJ2-6, with 8 bases aligning to TRBD1. This CDR3 is 16 amino acids long. CDR1 is WSHSY and CDR2 is SAAADI in the germline V gene. V was pared by 6 bases and J by 2 bases, with 6 bases of the junction left unmatched. CDR3: CASRSGDRTGANVLTF. The CDR3 DNA follows: TGCGCCAGCAGATCCGGGGACAGGACTGGGGCCAACGTCCTGACTTTC.

CDR3 sequence reads: CASSLDRGTDTQYF. The DNA of the CDR3 is TGTGCCAGCAGCTTAGACAGAGGCACAGATACGCAGTATTTT. The J gene is TRBJ2-3, the V gene TRBV7-7; D remains ambiguous. Germline V lookup: CDR1 SSHAT, CDR2 FNYEAQ (reference sequence). CDR3 size: 14 residues. The germline V and J ends were trimmed by 1 base and 1 base, with 6 bases remaining between them.

The sample holds a few counts of this clone. This chain uses TRBV19 with TRBJ1-5; D call uncertain. The CDR3 is 12 residues long. CDR1 is LNHDA and CDR2 is SQIVND in the germline V gene (reference sequence). The germline V and J ends were trimmed by 3 bases and 6 bases, with 6 bases remaining between them. The CDR3 reads CASSIAVQPQHF. For the CDR3, the DNA is TGTGCCAGTAGTATTGCTGTTCAGCCCCAGCATTTT.

A few counts support this clone. The DNA of the CDR3 is TGCGCCAGCAGCTATCAGGGGCTGGACACCGGGGAGCTGTTTTTT. Translation gives CASSYQGLDTGELFF. V usage is TRBV5-1 and J usage is TRBJ2-2; the D gene is possibly TRBD1 (6 bases). V lost 3 bases to trimming and J lost 3 bases, with 12 bases between them. This CDR3 region has 15 residues. Germline CDR1 and CDR2: SGHRS and YFSETQ.

The chain links TRBV28 to TRBJ1-2; D might be TRBD1 (6 bases). Trimming pared 2 bases from V and 2 bases from J, leaving 9 bases between. CDR3 size: 14 residues. Germline V lookup: CDR1 MDHEN, CDR2 SYDVKM. CDR3 residues: CASSLRTVNYGYTF. CDR3 in DNA: TGTGCCAGCAGTTTAAGGACAGTCAACTATGGCTACACCTTC.

This clone was recorded once. The chain has TRBV4-1 and TRBJ1-5; 7 bases fit TRBD1. Trimming at V came to 4 bases and at J to 1 base, leaving 10 bases not matched to a gene. From germline, CDR1 is MGHRA and CDR2 YSYEKL. This CDR3 has 17 amino acids. The CDR3: CASSRDPTGTSNQPQHF. DNA for the CDR3: TGCGCCAGCAGCCGCGACCCGACAGGGACCAGCAATCAGCCCCAGCATTTT.

This chain connects TRBV18 to TRBJ1-1, with D unresolved. Trimming removed 2 bases from V and 1 base from J, with 8 bases in between. Germline V gene lookup returns CDR1 KGHSH and CDR2 LQKENI. There are 14 residues in the CDR3. CDR3 DNA sequence: TGTGCCAGCTCACCATTGGACGGGAACACTGAAGCTTTCTTT. Translated, it gives CASSPLDGNTEAFF.

The chain has TRBV19 and TRBJ1-4, with a weak D call TRBD1 (6 bases). Germline V gene data show CDR1 as LNHDA and CDR2 as SQIVND (reference sequence). CDR3 length equals 14 residues. V shed 3 bases and J shed 4 bases, with 9 bases lying between them. In DNA form, the CDR3 reads TGTGCCAGTAGTATCACAGGGTTTAATGAAAAACTGTTTTTT. Protein: CASSITGFNEKLFF.

The chain is built from TRBV19 and TRBJ2-2; 7 bases align to TRBD2. The CDR3 is made up of 13 amino acids. Trimming removed 3 bases from V and 9 bases from J; junction bases left unmatched: 4. Germline CDR1 LNHDA, CDR2 SQIVND (reference sequence). In DNA, the CDR3 is TGTGCCAGTAGTATTGGGCGGGAGAGGGAGCTGTTTTTT. This encodes CASSIGRERELFF.